These T cell receptor beta chains were read from a single sample in a study of cytomegalovirus exposure and HLA in healthy donors. The repertoire was sequenced with immunoSEQ multiplex PCR; TCRdb's copy has only in-frame clones and lacks some. In the table there are about 130,000 clones, approximately 80% of which are singletons. The sequencing sample was made of PBMCs. These receptor sequences come from a man aged 30-40 years in good health and CMV-seronegative. Both conserved end residues are part of each CDR3. Fields, in order: clone size, J gene, D gene, V gene, CDR3 DNA, CDR3 protein. The D gene is left open where the match is weak. The listing skips clone size in some rows; elsewhere it reads once, few, many or a size class.

abundance: .; j_gene: TRBJ2-1; d_gene: .; v_gene: TRBV5-1; CDR3nt: TGCGCCAGCAGCTTCGGTTGGGCTGACAATGAGCAGTTCTTC; CDR3aa: CASSFGWADNEQFF
abundance: .; j_gene: TRBJ2-7; d_gene: .; v_gene: TRBV19; CDR3nt: TGTGCCAGTAGTATCGGCGGCAGCTACGAGCAGTACTTC; CDR3aa: CASSIGGSYEQYF
abundance: .; j_gene: TRBJ2-7; d_gene: .; v_gene: TRBV14; CDR3nt: TGTGCCAGCAGCCAAGGACGAGGGTTGGGCTACGAGCAGTACTTC; CDR3aa: CASSQGRGLGYEQYF
abundance: .; j_gene: TRBJ1-6; d_gene: .; v_gene: TRBV30; CDR3nt: TGTGCCTGGAGTCCGGGGTGGAATTCACCCCTCCACTTT; CDR3aa: CAWSPGWNSPLHF
abundance: few; j_gene: TRBJ2-2; d_gene: .; v_gene: TRBV5-1; CDR3nt: TGCGCCAGCAGCGCTATGAACACCGGGGAGCTGTTTTTT; CDR3aa: CASSAMNTGELFF
abundance: once; j_gene: TRBJ1-3; d_gene: .; v_gene: TRBV27; CDR3nt: TGTGCCAGCAGGGACCTTGGGGGGACCGGAAACACCATATATTTT; CDR3aa: CASRDLGGTGNTIYF
abundance: .; j_gene: TRBJ2-1; d_gene: TRBD1; v_gene: TRBV29-1; CDR3nt: TGCAGCGTTGTGGTCAGGGGGCTCCGGCAGTTCTTC; CDR3aa: CSVVVRGLRQFF
abundance: .; j_gene: TRBJ2-3; d_gene: .; v_gene: TRBV19; CDR3nt: TGTGCCAGTAGTATTGGCAGTAGTAGGGGCAGGACGCAGTATTTT; CDR3aa: CASSIGSSRGRTQYF
abundance: .; j_gene: TRBJ1-1; d_gene: .; v_gene: TRBV9; CDR3nt: TGTGCCAGCAGCGTACTAGAAAGGGGCACTGAAGCTTTCTTT; CDR3aa: CASSVLERGTEAFF
abundance: .; j_gene: TRBJ2-6; d_gene: .; v_gene: TRBV27; CDR3nt: TGTGCCAGCAGTTTATGGCTCTCTGGGGCCAACGTCCTGACTTTC; CDR3aa: CASSLWLSGANVLTF
abundance: .; j_gene: TRBJ2-4; d_gene: .; v_gene: TRBV5-6; CDR3nt: TGTGCCAGCAGCTTGGAGAGAGGGCCAGCCAAAAACATTCAGTACTTC; CDR3aa: CASSLERGPAKNIQYF
abundance: .; j_gene: TRBJ2-7; d_gene: .; v_gene: TRBV19; CDR3nt: TGTGCCAGTAGTATAGTTGCGGGATCTACCTACGAGCAGTACTTC; CDR3aa: CASSIVAGSTYEQYF
abundance: .; j_gene: TRBJ2-7; d_gene: TRBD2; v_gene: TRBV9; CDR3nt: TGTGCCAGCAGCCTAGCGGCGGGAGGAGGGGCCTACGAGCAGTACTTC; CDR3aa: CASSLAAGGGAYEQYF
abundance: .; j_gene: TRBJ2-3; d_gene: TRBD2; v_gene: TRBV7-9; CDR3nt: TGTGCCAGCAGCACCACGACTAGCGGGAGACTGGCAGATACGCAGTATTTT; CDR3aa: CASSTTTSGRLADTQYF
abundance: .; j_gene: TRBJ1-2; d_gene: TRBD1; v_gene: TRBV19; CDR3nt: TGTGCCAGTAGTCCTTGGACAGGGGGTCGGGGCTACACCTTC; CDR3aa: CASSPWTGGRGYTF
abundance: .; j_gene: TRBJ1-1; d_gene: .; v_gene: TRBV5-1; CDR3nt: TGCGCCAGCAGAAAAGGGAGTACTGAAGCTTTCTTT; CDR3aa: CASRKGSTEAFF
abundance: few; j_gene: TRBJ2-3; d_gene: .; v_gene: TRBV5-1; CDR3nt: TGCGCCAGCAGCTTCCCGGGTGACGATACGCAGTATTTT; CDR3aa: CASSFPGDDTQYF
abundance: .; j_gene: TRBJ1-2; d_gene: TRBD1; v_gene: TRBV28; CDR3nt: TGTGCCAGCTTCCTCAGACAGGGCGGGGGGGGCCACACCTTC; CDR3aa: CASFLRQGGGGHTF
abundance: .; j_gene: TRBJ2-3; d_gene: TRBD1; v_gene: TRBV10-1; CDR3nt: TGCGCCAGCAGACAGGGGATCTCCACAGATACGCAGTATTTT; CDR3aa: CASRQGISTDTQYF
abundance: .; j_gene: TRBJ2-1; d_gene: .; v_gene: TRBV6-1; CDR3nt: TGTGCCAGCACTAGACTGGGGGGCAATGAGCAGTTCTTC; CDR3aa: CASTRLGGNEQFF
abundance: .; j_gene: TRBJ2-2; d_gene: TRBD1; v_gene: TRBV7-6; CDR3nt: TGTGCCAGCAGCTCGACAGGGGGCCACGGGGAGCTGTTTTTT; CDR3aa: CASSSTGGHGELFF
abundance: once; j_gene: TRBJ2-2; d_gene: .; v_gene: TRBV5-1; CDR3nt: TGCGCCAGCACCTTCCTCCCGTCGGGCACCGGGGAGCTGTTTTTT; CDR3aa: CASTFLPSGTGELFF
abundance: few; j_gene: TRBJ1-1; d_gene: .; v_gene: TRBV10-3; CDR3nt: TGTGCCACGGGGGGGACGGTGAACACTGAAGCTTTCTTT; CDR3aa: CATGGTVNTEAFF
abundance: .; j_gene: TRBJ2-5; d_gene: .; v_gene: TRBV7-9; CDR3nt: TGTGCCAGCAGCCGGCCCGGAGGCCGGGGGGAGACCCAGTACTTC; CDR3aa: CASSRPGGRGETQYF
abundance: .; j_gene: TRBJ1-1; d_gene: .; v_gene: TRBV6-5; CDR3nt: TGTGCCAGCAGTTACTCCCCGCGACAATATGGTGCTTTCTTT; CDR3aa: CASSYSPRQYGAFF
abundance: .; j_gene: TRBJ2-3; d_gene: .; v_gene: TRBV18; CDR3nt: TGTGCCAGCTCACCACCTTCTAACTGGGCTGCCACAGATACGCAGTATTTT; CDR3aa: CASSPPSNWAATDTQYF
abundance: .; j_gene: TRBJ2-1; d_gene: .; v_gene: TRBV11-3; CDR3nt: TGTGCCAGCAGCCTCGGACCGTCGGGAGATGAGCAGTTCTTC; CDR3aa: CASSLGPSGDEQFF
abundance: .; j_gene: TRBJ2-5; d_gene: .; v_gene: TRBV10-3; CDR3nt: TGTGCCATCAGTGCACGAGGCCCGGACGGGGAAAGCGACTTC; CDR3aa: CAISARGPDGESDF
abundance: .; j_gene: TRBJ2-5; d_gene: TRBD1; v_gene: TRBV15; CDR3nt: TGTGCCACCAGCAGAGAGGGGACAGACGAGACCCAGTACTTC; CDR3aa: CATSREGTDETQYF
abundance: .; j_gene: TRBJ1-2; d_gene: .; v_gene: TRBV5-1; CDR3nt: TGCGCCAGCAGCTTGGTTTCGGGGGACTATGGCTACACCTTC; CDR3aa: CASSLVSGDYGYTF
abundance: .; j_gene: TRBJ2-2; d_gene: TRBD2; v_gene: TRBV4-3; CDR3nt: TGCGCCAGCAGCCAAGGTAGCGGGAGGATAATGAACAGGGAGCTGTTTTTT; CDR3aa: CASSQGSGRIMNRELFF
abundance: .; j_gene: TRBJ2-5; d_gene: .; v_gene: TRBV10-3; CDR3nt: TGTGCCATCAGCACCCAGGCTTTGGAGACCCAGTACTTC; CDR3aa: CAISTQALETQYF
abundance: .; j_gene: TRBJ2-1; d_gene: TRBD2; v_gene: TRBV29-1; CDR3nt: TGCAGCGTTGCCGGGACTAGCTCCGGAAATGAGCAGTTCTTC; CDR3aa: CSVAGTSSGNEQFF
abundance: .; j_gene: TRBJ2-7; d_gene: TRBD2; v_gene: TRBV4-2; CDR3nt: TGTGCCAGCAGCCAGGCGTTTAGGACTAGCGGCCCCTACGAGCAGTACTTC; CDR3aa: CASSQAFRTSGPYEQYF
abundance: .; j_gene: TRBJ2-7; d_gene: TRBD2; v_gene: TRBV27; CDR3nt: TGTGCCAGCAGGCCAAGACTAGCGGGAGGGGAAGAGCAGTACTTC; CDR3aa: CASRPRLAGGEEQYF
abundance: few; j_gene: TRBJ1-1; d_gene: .; v_gene: TRBV9; CDR3nt: TGTGCCAGCAGCCTTCCGAACACTGAAGCTTTCTTT; CDR3aa: CASSLPNTEAFF
abundance: once; j_gene: TRBJ2-3; d_gene: .; v_gene: TRBV5-6; CDR3nt: TGTGCCAGCAGCTTGGCCACGGTTAGCACAGATACGCAGTATTTT; CDR3aa: CASSLATVSTDTQYF
abundance: .; j_gene: TRBJ2-6; d_gene: .; v_gene: TRBV6-6; CDR3nt: TGTGCCAGCAGTCGCCGCGGCCACTCTGGGGCCAACGTCCTGACTTTC; CDR3aa: CASSRRGHSGANVLTF
abundance: .; j_gene: TRBJ2-2; d_gene: .; v_gene: TRBV7-2; CDR3nt: TGTGCCAGCAGCTTAATTGACAGGAGACTAAACACCGGGGAGCTGTTTTTT; CDR3aa: CASSLIDRRLNTGELFF
abundance: few; j_gene: TRBJ1-5; d_gene: .; v_gene: TRBV5-1; CDR3nt: TGCGCCAGCAGCGCAGATAGCAATCAGCCCCAGCATTTT; CDR3aa: CASSADSNQPQHF
abundance: .; j_gene: TRBJ1-5; d_gene: TRBD1; v_gene: TRBV28; CDR3nt: TGTGCCAGCAGTCTACCGGGACAGTATCAGCCCCAGCATTTT; CDR3aa: CASSLPGQYQPQHF
abundance: .; j_gene: TRBJ1-1; d_gene: TRBD1; v_gene: TRBV7-2; CDR3nt: TGTGCCAGCAGCCTATCGGGACAGGGGGCTTACACTGAAGCTTTCTTT; CDR3aa: CASSLSGQGAYTEAFF
abundance: .; j_gene: TRBJ2-1; d_gene: .; v_gene: TRBV19; CDR3nt: TGTGCCAGTAGTATCCGGGACTTCTACGACAATGAGCAGTTCTTC; CDR3aa: CASSIRDFYDNEQFF
abundance: few; j_gene: TRBJ2-3; d_gene: TRBD1; v_gene: TRBV4-1; CDR3nt: TGCGCCAGCGGACAGGGTGGCTTAGATACGCAGTATTTT; CDR3aa: CASGQGGLDTQYF
abundance: few; j_gene: TRBJ1-4; d_gene: .; v_gene: TRBV5-1; CDR3nt: TGCGCCAGCAGCTTCCAGGGGCTGACTAATGAAAAACTGTTTTTT; CDR3aa: CASSFQGLTNEKLFF
abundance: .; j_gene: TRBJ1-2; d_gene: .; v_gene: TRBV19; CDR3nt: TGTGCCAGTAGTCTCTACGGGGGGGGTAGGTTCGTCTATGGCTACACCTTC; CDR3aa: CASSLYGGGRFVYGYTF
abundance: .; j_gene: TRBJ2-5; d_gene: .; v_gene: TRBV5-1; CDR3nt: TGCGCCAGCAGGACCGCGGGAACCCCGGAGACCCAGTACTTC; CDR3aa: CASRTAGTPETQYF
abundance: .; j_gene: TRBJ1-1; d_gene: .; v_gene: TRBV7-9; CDR3nt: TGTGCCAGCACCGCGGGGGAAGGGAGGGCTTTCTTT; CDR3aa: CASTAGEGRAFF
abundance: .; j_gene: TRBJ1-5; d_gene: TRBD1; v_gene: TRBV19; CDR3nt: TGTGCCAGTAGTAGACAGGGGGGGAATAGCAATCAGCCCCAGCATTTT; CDR3aa: CASSRQGGNSNQPQHF
abundance: few; j_gene: TRBJ2-7; d_gene: TRBD1; v_gene: TRBV6-5; CDR3nt: TGTGCCAGCAGTTACTCGGACAGGGGGTACGAGCAGTACTTC; CDR3aa: CASSYSDRGYEQYF
abundance: .; j_gene: TRBJ1-4; d_gene: TRBD1; v_gene: TRBV4-1; CDR3nt: TGCGCCAGCAGCCTCCCGAGGGACAGTGCAACTAATGAAAAACTGTTTTTT; CDR3aa: CASSLPRDSATNEKLFF
abundance: .; j_gene: TRBJ2-7; d_gene: TRBD1; v_gene: TRBV29-1; CDR3nt: TGCAGCGCCGCCACAGGGGGCGGGTTGAGGGAGCAGTACTTC; CDR3aa: CSAATGGGLREQYF
abundance: .; j_gene: TRBJ1-4; d_gene: .; v_gene: TRBV5-1; CDR3nt: TGCGCCAGCAGCTCACAGGGTGGGATTAATGAAAAACTGTTTTTT; CDR3aa: CASSSQGGINEKLFF
abundance: .; j_gene: TRBJ2-7; d_gene: .; v_gene: TRBV6-5; CDR3nt: TGTGCCAGCAGTTACTCGTCAGGGGTCGACGAGCAGTACTTC; CDR3aa: CASSYSSGVDEQYF
abundance: once; j_gene: TRBJ2-2; d_gene: TRBD1; v_gene: TRBV18; CDR3nt: TGTGCCAGCTCACCACCGGGACAGGGTTTTTCCGGGGAGCTGTTTTTT; CDR3aa: CASSPPGQGFSGELFF